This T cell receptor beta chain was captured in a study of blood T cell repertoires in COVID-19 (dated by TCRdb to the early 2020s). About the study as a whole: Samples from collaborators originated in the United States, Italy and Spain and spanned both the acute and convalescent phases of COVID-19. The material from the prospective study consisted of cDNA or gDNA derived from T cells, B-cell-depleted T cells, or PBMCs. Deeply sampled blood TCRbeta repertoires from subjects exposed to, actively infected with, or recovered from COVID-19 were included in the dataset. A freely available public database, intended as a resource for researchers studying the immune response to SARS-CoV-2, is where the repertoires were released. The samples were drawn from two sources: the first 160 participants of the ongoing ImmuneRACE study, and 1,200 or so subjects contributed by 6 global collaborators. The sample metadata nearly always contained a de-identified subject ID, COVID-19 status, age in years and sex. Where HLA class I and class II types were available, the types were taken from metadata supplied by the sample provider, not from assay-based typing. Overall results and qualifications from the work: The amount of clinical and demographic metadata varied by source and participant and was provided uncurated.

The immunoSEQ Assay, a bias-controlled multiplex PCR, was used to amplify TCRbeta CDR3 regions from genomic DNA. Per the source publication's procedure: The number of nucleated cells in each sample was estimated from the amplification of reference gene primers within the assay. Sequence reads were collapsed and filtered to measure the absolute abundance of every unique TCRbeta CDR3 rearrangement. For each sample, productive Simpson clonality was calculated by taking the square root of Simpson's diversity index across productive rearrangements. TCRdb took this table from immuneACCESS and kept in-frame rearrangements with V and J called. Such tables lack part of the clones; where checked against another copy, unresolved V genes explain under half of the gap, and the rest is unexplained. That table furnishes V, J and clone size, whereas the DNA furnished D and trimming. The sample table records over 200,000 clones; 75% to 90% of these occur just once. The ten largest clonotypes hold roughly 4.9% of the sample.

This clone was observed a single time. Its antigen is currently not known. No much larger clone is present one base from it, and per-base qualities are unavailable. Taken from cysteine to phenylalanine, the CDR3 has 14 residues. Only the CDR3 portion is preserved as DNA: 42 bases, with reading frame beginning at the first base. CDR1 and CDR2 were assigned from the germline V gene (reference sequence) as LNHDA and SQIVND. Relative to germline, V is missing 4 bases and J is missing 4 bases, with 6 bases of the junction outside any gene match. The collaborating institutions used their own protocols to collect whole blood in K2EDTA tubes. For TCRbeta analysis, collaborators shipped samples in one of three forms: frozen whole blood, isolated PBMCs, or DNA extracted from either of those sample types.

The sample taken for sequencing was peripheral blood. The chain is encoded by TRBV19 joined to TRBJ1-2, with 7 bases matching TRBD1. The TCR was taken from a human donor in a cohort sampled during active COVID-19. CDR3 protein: CASSTPRDSYGYTF. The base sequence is TGTGCCAGTAGTACCCCCCGGGACAGCTATGGCTACACCTTC.